This T cell receptor beta chain came from a study of blood T cells in healthy people across ages. Combining a sample-barcoded 5' primer with a J-beta primer mix, a second PCR ran for roughly 6 to 11 cycles. TCRdb processed the 5' RACE reads anew with MiXCR; each CDR3 protein has one entry. In the table there are nearly 800,000 distinct CDR3 sequences, more than 50% of which are singletons. CDR3 length: 13 amino acids. Trimming stripped 5 bases from V and 4 bases from J, with 11 bases between. The germline V gene encodes CDR1 MNHEY and CDR2 SMNVEV (reference sequence). The specimen was blood. This rearrangement joins TRBV27 to TRBJ1-2; possible D gene TRBD1, 5 bases. This clonotype was sampled from a man in his forties in good health. This CDR3 reads CASSARGTYGYTF. The CDR3 DNA follows: TGTGCCAGCAGTGCAAGAGGGACCTATGGCTACACCTTC.